The rows below give T cell receptor beta chains drawn from one sample of a study of blood T cell repertoires in COVID-19. Produced via immunoSEQ multiplex PCR; TCRdb's table is partial and in-frame only. This sample has some 180,000 clones, with 81% found just once. Sequenced sample: peripheral blood. These receptors all stem from an elderly woman with COVID-19, enrolled during active disease. Each CDR3 is given with its conserved first and last residue. D genes are given only for firm matches. Not all rows give a size; the values are once, few, many and, for expanded clones, a class.

abundance	j_gene	d_gene	v_gene	CDR3nt	CDR3aa
-	TRBJ2-1	TRBD1	TRBV6-2/TRBV6-3	TGTGCCAGCAGTTCCGACAGGGGGAACTCCTACAATGAGCAGTTCTTC	CASSSDRGNSYNEQFF
-	TRBJ2-2	-	TRBV5-1	TGCGCCAGCAGCTTGCAGGGAGGGACATCCGGGGAGCTGTTTTTT	CASSLQGGTSGELFF
few	TRBJ1-6	TRBD1	TRBV28	TGTGCCAGCAGCTATCCCCCAGGGGGTGCCTTTACACCCCTCCACTTT	CASSYPPGGAFTPLHF
-	TRBJ1-5	TRBD1	TRBV7-8	TGTGCCAGCAGCGCTAGACAGGGGCCTAGTCAGCCCCAGCATTTT	CASSARQGPSQPQHF
-	TRBJ1-2	-	TRBV19	TGTGCCAGTAGTATAGCGGCAGGATCTAACTATGGCTACACCTTC	CASSIAAGSNYGYTF
once	TRBJ2-2	TRBD1	TRBV24-1	TGTGCCACCAGTGATTGGACAGGGGGCCGGACCGGGGAGCTGTTTTTT	CATSDWTGGRTGELFF
-	TRBJ1-4	-	TRBV19	TGTGCCAGTAGTATAGATGCACGGGAGAATGAAAAACTGTTTTTT	CASSIDARENEKLFF
-	TRBJ2-7	-	TRBV7-9	TGTGCCAGCAGCTTATCGTCCGGGGTCGGCTACGAGCAGTACTTC	CASSLSSGVGYEQYF
-	TRBJ2-1	-	TRBV7-6	TGTGCCAGCAGCTTAGCGTTTAGGGGGTCGAGGAACGAGCAGTTCTTC	CASSLAFRGSRNEQFF
-	TRBJ1-3	-	TRBV19	TGTGCCAGTACTCCGGGACTGCGCTCTGGAAACACCATATATTTT	CASTPGLRSGNTIYF
-	TRBJ1-2	-	TRBV21-1	TGTGCCAGCAGCACCCCAGACAGATTCCGCTATGGCTACACCTTC	CASSTPDRFRYGYTF
-	TRBJ2-7	-	TRBV18	TGTGCCAGCTCACCCCGGTCCTACGACGAGCAGTACTTC	CASSPRSYDEQYF
-	TRBJ1-2	TRBD1	TRBV9	TGTGCCAGCAGCCCAAGACAGGGGGTTAACTATGGCTACACCTTC	CASSPRQGVNYGYTF
-	TRBJ2-5	TRBD1	TRBV6-5	TGTGCCAGCATTTTCAGGGCAGGGGGCCAAGAGACCCAGTACTTC	CASIFRAGGQETQYF
-	TRBJ1-4	-	TRBV5-1	TGCGCCAGCAGCTTGGAAGGACAGAGTAATGAAAAACTGTTTTTT	CASSLEGQSNEKLFF
-	TRBJ2-3	TRBD2	TRBV19	TGTGCCAGTAGTACTAATCCGGGACTAGCGCCCTCAGGGGTCACAGATACGCAGTATTTT	CASSTNPGLAPSGVTDTQYF
-	TRBJ1-2	-	TRBV28	TGTGCCAGTTTTTCTCTAATACAGGGTTATGGCTACACCTTC	CASFSLIQGYGYTF
-	TRBJ1-3	-	TRBV3-1/TRBV3-2	TGTGCCAGCAGCCAAGCACCAACAGGGATAGGAAACACCATATATTTT	CASSQAPTGIGNTIYF